Listed here are 2 T cell receptor beta chains from one sample, sequenced in a study of cytomegalovirus exposure and HLA in healthy donors. PCR employed 60 Vbeta and 13 Jbeta primers. Clones were read by immunoSEQ multiplex PCR, and TCRdb kept only the in-frame ones, dropping some. The sample shows some 140,000 clones, approximately 70% of them seen only once. Sequenced material: PBMCs. These receptors all stem from a woman between 35 and 50 years old in good health and CMV-seronegative.

V and J are TRBV12-5 and TRBJ1-3, with TRBD1 matching 8 bases. CDR1 is LGHNT and CDR2 is FRNRAP in the germline V gene. The CDR3 has 18 amino acids. V lost 1 base, J lost 8 bases, and 16 bases stayed unmatched. CDR3 DNA sequence: TGTGCTAGTGGTTTGGCCCACCTAGGCAGGGGGCATTTTGACACCATATATTTT. Protein product: CASGLAHLGRGHFDTIYF.

This chain links TRBV4-1 with TRBJ2-5; D is possibly TRBD2 (5 bases). Germline V CDR1 and CDR2: MGHRA, YSYEKL. The V gene lost 0 bases and the J gene lost 6 bases, with 8 bases spanning the gap. The CDR3 sequence is 13 residues long. DNA of the CDR3: TGCGCCAGCAGCCAAGATGAGACTAAGACCCAGTACTTC. Translating gives CASSQDETKTQYF.